The clone carrying this TCR beta chain was counted many times. Its specificity is not known. One entry per CDR3 protein results from TCRdb running MiXCR on the RT-PCR reads. The sample holds 560,000 or so distinct CDR3 sequences; 7.6% are singletons and the top ten take roughly 13%. The sample comes from a study of response to subunit inactivated influenza vaccine. Study-wide findings and caveats: Authors suggested each seasonal influenza vaccination recruits few new T cells.

This CDR3 is 15 amino acids long. V lost 1 base and J 1 base, leaving 11 bases between the germline ends. This clonotype was sampled from a man aged 50 to 75 who received an inactivated influenza vaccine. The sequencing here drew on PBMCs from blood, taken approximately 25 months after vaccination. V and J are TRBV12-3 or TRBV12-4 and TRBJ2-7, with D possibly being TRBD1 (5 bases). Here the CDR3 DNA reads TGTGCCAGCAGTTTAGGTCCAGGGAAATCCTACGAGCAGTACTTC. It translates to CASSLGPGKSYEQYF.